Given below is one T cell receptor beta chain in context. Its antigen remains unidentified. The length of the CDR3 is 15 residues. Germline V CDR1 and CDR2: MNHNS, SASEGT. V was trimmed by 2 bases and J by 1 base, leaving 11 bases between them. It was with 60 Vbeta and 13 Jbeta primers that the PCR ran. Only in-frame clones appear in the TCRdb table, and some are missing; sequencing was by immunoSEQ multiplex PCR. The sample includes about 150,000 clones, approximately 83% of them seen just once. The sample originates from a study of cytomegalovirus exposure and HLA in healthy donors. Study-level results: Analysis was carried out at a later point, and it linked a missense DCLRE1C variant to TCR beta V- and J-gene trimming. Some V segments (TRBV6-2 and TRBV6-3 among them) were excluded as indistinguishable.

The V and J genes are TRBV6-1 and TRBJ2-5; D uncertain. The sequencing input was PBMCs. This clonotype originated in a man in his forties or fifties in good health and CMV-seronegative. The CDR3 DNA follows: TGTGCCAGCAGTGAACAAAGCTCGGGCCAAGAGACCCAGTACTTC. This translates into CASSEQSSGQETQYF.